A selection of T cell receptor beta chains follows, all from one sample in a study of OX40 agonist ivuxolimab in advanced cancers. Assay: immunoSEQ multiplex PCR; the TCRdb copy retains only in-frame clones and omits some. The data show 60,000 to 75,000 clones, with roughly 83% seen just once and 7.9% held by the top ten. Sequenced here: CD4+ or CD8+ T cells sorted from blood, sampled in a trial of the OX40 agonist ivuxolimab. All receptors derive from an adult with an advanced solid tumor such as melanoma, head and neck, liver or kidney cancer. Each CDR3 is given with its conserved first and last residue. D genes are given only for firm matches. Only some rows state a clone size, as once, few, many or a class for expanded clones.

DNA,CDR3,D,size,J,V
TGTGCCAGCAGTTTAAGGACAGAGGAGACCCAGTACTTC,CASSLRTEETQYF,NA,NA,TRBJ2-5,TRBV27
TGTGCCAGTAGTATGAGGAGACAGCCGAACACTGAAGCTTTCTTT,CASSMRRQPNTEAFF,NA,NA,TRBJ1-1,TRBV19
TGTGCCAGCAGCTATGGGACGGCGAACACCGGGGAGCTGTTTTTT,CASSYGTANTGELFF,NA,NA,TRBJ2-2,TRBV7-3
TGTGCCAGCAGCTTCTTGAGGGTTGTGAACACTGAAGCTTTCTTT,CASSFLRVVNTEAFF,NA,NA,TRBJ1-1,TRBV5-5
TGTGCCAGCAGCTTCGGGGGTTTAGGGCAGTACTTC,CASSFGGLGQYF,NA,once,TRBJ2-7,TRBV5-4
TGTGCCAGCAGCACAGGACAGGGAGTGGCTTCACCCCTCCACTTT,CASSTGQGVASPLHF,TRBD1,NA,TRBJ1-6,TRBV7-1
TGCAGCGTTGAAGGGGCGTCAGGGGACGGTGAGCAGTTCTTC,CSVEGASGDGEQFF,NA,NA,TRBJ2-1,TRBV29-1
TGTGCCAGCAGAGGCAGGGGGGGACGTGGAGCTGAAGCTTTCTTT,CASRGRGGRGAEAFF,TRBD1,NA,TRBJ1-1,TRBV11-2
TGTGCCAGCAGTCGATGGACAGGGGGGGCCAACGTCCTGACTTTC,CASSRWTGGANVLTF,TRBD1,NA,TRBJ2-6,TRBV28
TGTGCCAGTAGTATAGCAGGAGACAATGAGCAGTTCTTC,CASSIAGDNEQFF,NA,once,TRBJ2-1,TRBV19
TGTGCCAGCAGCTTAAGTTTGGGACAGGAATATGGCTACACCTTC,CASSLSLGQEYGYTF,TRBD1,NA,TRBJ1-2,TRBV7-2
TGTGCCAGCAGTTTAGTCCCCACATACACTGAAGCTTTCTTT,CASSLVPTYTEAFF,NA,NA,TRBJ1-1,TRBV27
TGTGCCAGCAGCCCCCAGGGGGCCGTTGGGGCCAACGTCCTGACTTTC,CASSPQGAVGANVLTF,TRBD1,NA,TRBJ2-6,TRBV11-3
TGTGCCAGCAGTTACCGGACGGCTGAAAAACTGTTTTTT,CASSYRTAEKLFF,NA,NA,TRBJ1-4,TRBV6-6
TGTGCCAGCAGCCCCGGGACAATTCGCACAGATACGCAGTATTTT,CASSPGTIRTDTQYF,NA,NA,TRBJ2-3,TRBV27
TGTGCCAGCTCACCCCGCCGAGGTGGGGAGGCCGGGGAGCTGTTTTTT,CASSPRRGGEAGELFF,NA,NA,TRBJ2-2,TRBV18
TGCGCCAGCAGCTTCCAGGACAGGAACACTGAAGCTTTCTTT,CASSFQDRNTEAFF,NA,few,TRBJ1-1,TRBV5-1
TGTGCCAGCAGCCCATTCGGGCAGGGGATCACCGGGGAGCTGTTTTTT,CASSPFGQGITGELFF,NA,NA,TRBJ2-2,TRBV7-3